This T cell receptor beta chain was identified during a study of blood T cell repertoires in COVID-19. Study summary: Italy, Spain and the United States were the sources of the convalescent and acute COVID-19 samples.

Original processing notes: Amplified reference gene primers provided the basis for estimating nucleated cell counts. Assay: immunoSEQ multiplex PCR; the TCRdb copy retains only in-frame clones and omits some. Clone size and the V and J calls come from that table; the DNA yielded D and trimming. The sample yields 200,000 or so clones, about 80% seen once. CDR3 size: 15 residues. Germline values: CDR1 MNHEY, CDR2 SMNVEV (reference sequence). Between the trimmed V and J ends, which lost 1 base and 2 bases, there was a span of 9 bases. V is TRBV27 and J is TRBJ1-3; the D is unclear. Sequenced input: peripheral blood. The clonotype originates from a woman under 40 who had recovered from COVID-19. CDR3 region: CASSLFSPPGNTIYF. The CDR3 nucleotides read TGTGCCAGCAGTTTATTCTCCCCCCCTGGAAACACCATATATTTT.